This TCR beta chain was identified in a study of T cells in tuberculosis. General study results and limits: Shorter CDR3-alpha in active tuberculosis partly drove smaller distances. Smaller distances to GMM-specific TCRs suggested their expansion in active tuberculosis.

Method: immunoSEQ multiplex PCR; TCRdb's copy keeps in-frame clones and lacks some. The sample carries tens of thousands of clones, about 94% recorded once. A word on this clone: The antigen remains undetermined.

Germline assignment: CDR1 SGDLS and CDR2 YYNGEE. Trimming pared 0 bases from V and 0 bases from J, leaving 10 bases between. The CDR3 runs 17 residues. The chain combines TRBV9 with TRBJ1-6; D is ambiguous. Material for sequencing was PBMCs. The source of this sequence is a donor aged 5 to 30 with latent tuberculosis or without tuberculosis infection. Some clones in this sample may be carry-over from other donors' samples. This CDR3 reads CASSVEMGSSYNSPLHF. As DNA, the CDR3 is TGTGCCAGCAGCGTAGAGATGGGGAGCTCCTATAATTCACCCCTCCACTTT.